Each of the 16 T cell receptor beta chains below was sequenced from the same sample in a study of T-cell reconstitution after alpha-beta-depleted transplantation in children. TCRbeta library construction was performed incorporating unique molecular identifiers. TCRdb re-called the PCR reads through MiXCR, storing one row per CDR3 protein. The sample yields 100,000 to 120,000 distinct CDR3 sequences, about a tenth seen once. The material was PBMCs from the stem cell graft donor, obtained from the stem cell graft. These receptors all come from a human donor who donated a stem cell graft to a child with acute lymphoblastic leukemia.

This clonotype was observed many times. The rearrangement uses TRBV5-5 and TRBJ2-4; D unresolved. Germline V gene sequence: CDR1 SGHKS, CDR2 YYEKEE (reference sequence). Deletions cut 2 bases from V and 0 bases from J, with 6 bases between. The CDR3 sequence is 14 residues long. This CDR3 reads CASSFQIAKNIQYF. CDR3 nucleotides: TGTGCCAGCAGCTTTCAGATAGCCAAAAACATTCAGTACTTC.

This clonotype was recorded at least ten times. The chain recombines TRBV4-1 with TRBJ2-2; D unresolved. Trimming stripped 2 bases from V and 1 base from J, with 8 bases between. Germline V lookup: CDR1 MGHRA, CDR2 YSYEKL. This CDR3 spans 15 amino acids. CDR3 bases: TGCGCCAGCAGCCAACCGCGTTTGAACACCGGGGAGCTGTTTTTT. Translating gives CASSQPRLNTGELFF.

The table lists this clonotype with many counts. The chain links TRBV20-1 to TRBJ2-3, with 9 positions matching TRBD2. Germline values: CDR1 DFQATT, CDR2 SNEGSKA (reference sequence). With 0 bases clipped from V and 2 bases from J, the junction kept 3 bases outside the gene matches. The CDR3 has 15 amino acids. The DNA of the CDR3 is TGCAGTGCTAGAGATGCTAGCGGGACCACAGATACGCAGTATTTT. Translation gives CSARDASGTTDTQYF.

This clonotype was counted many times. The chain uses TRBV18 and TRBJ1-1; D may be TRBD1 (5 bases). CDR1 and CDR2 (germline): KGHSH, LQKENI. The V end lost 5 bases, the J end lost 1 base, and 8 bases lay between the germline ends. The CDR3 extends over 13 amino acids. The CDR3 sequence is CASSTTENTEAFF. As DNA, the CDR3 is TGTGCCAGCTCAACGACAGAGAACACTGAAGCTTTCTTT.

In its sample, this clonotype was seen many times. CDR3 amino acids: CATSDLGEDTQYF. CDR3 nucleotides: TGTGCCACCAGTGACCTCGGGGAAGATACGCAGTATTTT. The chain is built from TRBV24-1 and TRBJ2-3, with D perhaps TRBD2 (5 bases). CDR1 is KGHDR and CDR2 is SFDVKD in the germline V gene. V shed 4 bases and J shed 5 bases, with 9 bases lying between them. The length of the CDR3 is 13 residues.

The chain carries TRBV7-2 and TRBJ2-7; TRBD2 agrees at 13 bases. This CDR3 is built from 16 residues. With V trimmed by 5 bases and J by 5 bases, 9 bases remained unmatched. The germline CDR1 and CDR2 sequences are SGHTA and FQGNSA. The CDR3 DNA sequence: TGTGCCAGCAGCCTGGGACTAGCGGGATCAAAGAACGAGCAGTACTTC. Its translation is CASSLGLAGSKNEQYF.

This clonotype has a count of ten or more. The CDR3 loop reads CAWLQIAKNIQYF. In DNA form, the CDR3 reads TGTGCCTGGCTACAGATAGCCAAAAACATTCAGTACTTC. The J gene is TRBJ2-4, the V gene TRBV30; D gene ambiguous. V was cut by 5 bases and J by 0 bases, with 8 bases left in between. Germline CDR1 GTSNPN, CDR2 SVGIG (reference sequence). The CDR3 contains 13 residues.

This clonotype occurred many times. The V call is TRBV12-3 or TRBV12-4, the J call TRBJ2-5; D call uncertain. V lost 3 bases and J lost 0, with 5 bases in between. The CDR3 is 13 amino acids. CDR3 residues: CASSFGHQETQYF. CDR3 in DNA: TGTGCCAGCAGTTTTGGACACCAAGAGACCCAGTACTTC.

In this sample, this clonotype turned up many times. This rearrangement joins TRBV7-9 to TRBJ2-1; D may be TRBD2 (5 bases). The CDR3 is made up of 16 amino acids. The germline CDR1 and CDR2 sequences are SEHNR and FQNEAQ (reference sequence). V gave up 6 bases and J gave up 4 bases, with 19 bases separating them. CDR3 nucleotides: TGTGCCAGCAGTCGTATGGAGGCCCCCGGGTACAATGAGCAGTTCTTC. Translating gives CASSRMEAPGYNEQFF.

At least ten counts were recorded for this clonotype. The chain joins TRBV18 to TRBJ2-7; TRBD1 agrees at 9 bases. V dropped 2 bases and J dropped 7; count of bases not matched to a gene: 9. CDR3 length: 15 residues. Looked up from germline, CDR1 is KGHSH and CDR2 is LQKENI. The CDR3 protein is CASSPITGGIREQYF. CDR3 sequence (DNA): TGTGCCAGCTCACCAATAACAGGGGGCATCAGGGAGCAGTACTTC.

This clonotype has only one observation. A much larger clone lies one base from this, so it may be a read error. This chain joins TRBV5-1 and TRBJ2-7; the match to TRBD1 covers 7 bases. The CDR3 spans 11 residues. CDR1 and CDR2 from the germline V gene are SGHRS and YFSETQ. With 7 bases clipped from V and 9 bases from J, the junction kept 7 bases outside the gene matches. The CDR3 nucleotides are TGCGCCAGCTCGGGACAGAACGGGCAGTACTTC. Translation: CASSGQNGQYF.

This clonotype was detected ten times or more. The chain has TRBV5-1 and TRBJ2-2, with a possible D match to TRBD2 (5 bases). This CDR3 comprises 16 residues. The V end was cut by 0 bases, the J end by 4 bases, with 13 bases between. Germline CDR1 reads SGHRS; CDR2 reads YFSETQ. In DNA form, the CDR3 reads TGCGCCAGCAGCTTGGACCGGGGAGTGGTCACCGGGGAGCTGTTTTTT. Its protein is CASSLDRGVVTGELFF.

Ten or more counts support this clonotype. The V call is TRBV6-5, the J call TRBJ2-7; D may be TRBD1 or TRBD2 (6 bases each). CDR1 and CDR2 from the germline V gene are MNHEY and SVGAGI. The CDR3 contains 15 residues. V was clipped by 2 bases and J by 0 bases, with 11 bases between them. DNA for the CDR3: TGTGCCAGCAGTTACGGCTCGGGGGCCTCCTACGAGCAGTACTTC. Residues: CASSYGSGASYEQYF.

This clonotype has ten or more counts. This rearrangement joins TRBV12-3 or TRBV12-4 to TRBJ2-2, with 12 positions matching TRBD2. The trim removed 3 bases at V and 5 bases at J, leaving 7 bases unmatched. The CDR3 has 17 amino acids. The CDR3 DNA is TGTGCCAGCAGTTTTTTCCTAGCGGGAGGGCGGACCGGGGAGCTGTTTTTT. Amino acids: CASSFFLAGGRTGELFF.

This clonotype was picked up many times. V and J are TRBV28 and TRBJ2-1; 9 bases map to TRBD1. V lost 2 bases to trimming and J lost 1 base; unmatched junction nucleotides: 0. The CDR3 runs 15 residues. The V gene's germline CDR1 is MDHEN and CDR2 SYDVKM. The CDR3 DNA follows: TGTGCCAGCAGTTTAGGGACAGGGTCCTACAATGAGCAGTTCTTC. Protein sequence: CASSLGTGSYNEQFF.

Ten or more counts support this clonotype. V is TRBV10-3 and J is TRBJ2-1, with D hard to call. The CDR3 is 15 amino acids. V lost 3 bases to trimming and J lost 7 bases, with 16 bases between them. CDR1 and CDR2 (germline): ENHRY, SYGVKD. The CDR3 is CAISDESEGLNEQFF. CDR3 nucleotides: TGTGCCATCAGTGATGAATCGGAAGGGTTAAATGAGCAGTTCTTC.